This TCR beta chain was sequenced for a study of shared clonotypes between healthy human individuals. Produced via immunoSEQ multiplex PCR; TCRdb's table is partial and in-frame only. Here the sample spans about 1.5 million clones, roughly 97% being singletons. This CDR3 region has 16 residues. Trimming removed 4 bases from V and 3 bases from J, with 20 bases in between. The germline V gene has CDR1 SGHDT and CDR2 YYEEEE. This TCR was sampled from a man younger than 45 in good health. The genes are TRBV5-6 and TRBJ2-7; a weak D match, TRBD1 (5 bases). The sequenced sample consisted of naive CD4+ T cells sorted from blood. As for subset: CD45RA+ positively selected. CDR3 in DNA: TGTGCCAGCAGCCCGGGCCTGGGGCGACGAATCTACGAGCAGTACTTC. This translates into CASSPGLGRRIYEQYF.